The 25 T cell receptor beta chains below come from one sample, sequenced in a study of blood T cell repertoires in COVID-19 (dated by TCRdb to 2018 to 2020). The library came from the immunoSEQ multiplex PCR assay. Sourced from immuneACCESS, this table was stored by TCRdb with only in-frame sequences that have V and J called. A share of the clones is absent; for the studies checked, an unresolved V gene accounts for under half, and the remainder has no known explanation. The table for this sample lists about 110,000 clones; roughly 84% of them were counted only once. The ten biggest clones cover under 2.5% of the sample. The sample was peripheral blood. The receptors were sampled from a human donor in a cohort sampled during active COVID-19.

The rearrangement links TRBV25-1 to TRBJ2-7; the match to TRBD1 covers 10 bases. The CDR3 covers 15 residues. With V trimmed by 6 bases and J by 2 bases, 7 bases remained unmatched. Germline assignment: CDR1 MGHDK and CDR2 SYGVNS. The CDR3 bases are TGTGCCAGCAGCTCCCTAGGACAGGGGGCCTACGAGCAGTACTTC. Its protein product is CASSSLGQGAYEQYF.

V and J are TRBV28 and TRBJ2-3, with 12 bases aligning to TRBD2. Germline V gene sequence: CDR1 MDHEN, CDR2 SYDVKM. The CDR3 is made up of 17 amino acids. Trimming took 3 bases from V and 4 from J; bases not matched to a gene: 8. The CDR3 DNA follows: TGTGCCAGCAGTTTTATCGGACTAGCGGGGAGAGCAGATACGCAGTATTTT. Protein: CASSFIGLAGRADTQYF. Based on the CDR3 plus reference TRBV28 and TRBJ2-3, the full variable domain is DVKVTQSSRYLVKRTGEKVFLECVQDMDHENMFWYRQDPGLGLRLIYFSYDVKMKEKGDIPEGYSVSREKKERFSLILESASTNQTSMYLCASSFIGLAGRADTQYFGPGTRLTVL.

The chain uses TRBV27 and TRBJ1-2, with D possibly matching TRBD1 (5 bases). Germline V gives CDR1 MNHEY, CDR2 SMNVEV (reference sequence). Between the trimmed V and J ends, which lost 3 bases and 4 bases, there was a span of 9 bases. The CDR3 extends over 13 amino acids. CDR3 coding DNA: TGTGCCAGCAGTTTGGGGGGGGGCTATGGCTACACCTTC. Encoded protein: CASSLGGGYGYTF.

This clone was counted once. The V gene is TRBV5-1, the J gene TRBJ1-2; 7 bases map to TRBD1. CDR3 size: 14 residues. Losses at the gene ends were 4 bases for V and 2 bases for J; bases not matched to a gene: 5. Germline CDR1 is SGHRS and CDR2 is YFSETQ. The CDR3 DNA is TGCGCCAGCAGCATAGACAGGGCCAACTATGGCTACACCTTC. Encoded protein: CASSIDRANYGYTF.

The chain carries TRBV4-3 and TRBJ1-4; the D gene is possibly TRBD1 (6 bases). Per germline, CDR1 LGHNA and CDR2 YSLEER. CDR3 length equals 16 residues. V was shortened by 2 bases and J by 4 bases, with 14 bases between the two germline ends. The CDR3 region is CASSQPGGQLNEKLFF. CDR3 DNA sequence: TGCGCCAGCAGCCAACCGGGGGGGCAGCTTAATGAAAAACTGTTTTTT.

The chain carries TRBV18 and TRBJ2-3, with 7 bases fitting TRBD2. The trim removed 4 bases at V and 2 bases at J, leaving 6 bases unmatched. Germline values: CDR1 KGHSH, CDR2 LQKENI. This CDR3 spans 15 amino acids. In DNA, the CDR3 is TGTGCCAGCTCACTACGGGGGGAAAACACAGATACGCAGTATTTT. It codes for CASSLRGENTDTQYF. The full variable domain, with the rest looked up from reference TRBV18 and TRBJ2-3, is NAGVMQNPRHLVRRRGQEARLRCSPMKGHSHVYWYRQLPEEGLKFMVYLQKENIIDESGMPKERFSAEFPKEGPSILRIQQVVRGDSAAYFCASSLRGENTDTQYFGPGTRLTVL.

CDR3 coding DNA: TGCAGTGCTAGTACAGGGGGGGCCTCGAACACTGAAGCTTTCTTT. It encodes CSASTGGASNTEAFF. This chain connects TRBV20-1 to TRBJ1-1; 8 positions agree with TRBD1. There are 15 residues in the CDR3. V dropped 3 bases and J dropped 1; count of bases not matched to a gene: 7. Germline CDR1 and CDR2: DFQATT and SNEGSKA (reference sequence).

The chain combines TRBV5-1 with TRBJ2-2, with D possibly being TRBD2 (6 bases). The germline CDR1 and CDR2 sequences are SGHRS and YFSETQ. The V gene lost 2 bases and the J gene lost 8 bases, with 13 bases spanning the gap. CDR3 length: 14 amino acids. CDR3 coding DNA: TGCGCCAGCAGCTTCGCGGGGCTAGCGGGGGAGCTGTTTTTT. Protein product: CASSFAGLAGELFF.

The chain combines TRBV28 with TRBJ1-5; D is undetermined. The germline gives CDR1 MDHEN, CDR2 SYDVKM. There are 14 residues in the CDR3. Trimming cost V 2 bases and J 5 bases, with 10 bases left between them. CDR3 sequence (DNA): TGTGCCAGCAGTTTACACGGGAGCCATCAGCCCCAGCATTTT. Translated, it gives CASSLHGSHQPQHF.

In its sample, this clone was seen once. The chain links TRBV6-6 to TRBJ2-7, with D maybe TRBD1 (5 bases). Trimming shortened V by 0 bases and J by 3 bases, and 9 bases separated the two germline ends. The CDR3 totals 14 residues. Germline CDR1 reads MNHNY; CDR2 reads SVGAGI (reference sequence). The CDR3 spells CASSYSDRGYEQYF. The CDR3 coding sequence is TGTGCCAGCAGTTACTCAGACAGAGGCTACGAGCAGTACTTC.

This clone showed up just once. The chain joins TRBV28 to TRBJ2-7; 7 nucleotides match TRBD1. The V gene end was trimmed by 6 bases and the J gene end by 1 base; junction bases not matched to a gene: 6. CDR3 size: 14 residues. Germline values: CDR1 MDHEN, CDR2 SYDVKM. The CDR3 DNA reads TGTGCCAGCAGAGGCCCGGGACAGTCCTACGAGCAGTACTTC. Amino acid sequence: CASRGPGQSYEQYF.

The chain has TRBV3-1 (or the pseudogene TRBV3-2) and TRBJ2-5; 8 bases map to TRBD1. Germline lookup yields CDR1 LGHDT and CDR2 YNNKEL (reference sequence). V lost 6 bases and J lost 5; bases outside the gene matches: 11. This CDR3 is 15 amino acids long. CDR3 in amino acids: CASSPGTNRGETQYF. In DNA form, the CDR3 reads TGTGCCAGCAGTCCCGGGACCAACAGGGGGGAGACCCAGTACTTC.

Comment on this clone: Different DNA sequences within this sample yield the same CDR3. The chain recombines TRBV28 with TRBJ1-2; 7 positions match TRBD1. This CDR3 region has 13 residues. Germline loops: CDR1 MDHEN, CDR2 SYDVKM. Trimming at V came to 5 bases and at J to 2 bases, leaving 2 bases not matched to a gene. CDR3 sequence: CASSPTGNYGYTF. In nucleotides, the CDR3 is TGTGCCAGCAGTCCGACAGGGAACTATGGCTACACCTTC.

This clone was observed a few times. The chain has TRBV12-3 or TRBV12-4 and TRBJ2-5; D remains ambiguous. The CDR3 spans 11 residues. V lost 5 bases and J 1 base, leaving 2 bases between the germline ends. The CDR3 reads CASSLQETQYF. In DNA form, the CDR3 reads TGTGCCAGCAGTCTCCAAGAGACCCAGTACTTC.

The DNA for the CDR3 is TGCGCCAGCAGCCGACTAGCGGACCCCACCGGGGAGCTGTTTTTT. Translating gives CASSRLADPTGELFF. The rearrangement joins TRBV5-1 to TRBJ2-2; 9 bases map to TRBD2. This CDR3 spans 15 amino acids. The V gene end was trimmed by 4 bases and the J gene end by 4 bases; junction bases not matched to a gene: 5. The germline gives CDR1 SGHRS, CDR2 YFSETQ.

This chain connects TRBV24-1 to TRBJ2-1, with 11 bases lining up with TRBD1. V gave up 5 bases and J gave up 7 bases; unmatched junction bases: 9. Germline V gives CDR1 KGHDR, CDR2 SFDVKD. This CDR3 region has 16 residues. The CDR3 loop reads CATSGPRTGGQNEQFF. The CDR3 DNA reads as TGTGCCACCAGTGGCCCCCGGACAGGGGGCCAGAATGAGCAGTTCTTC.

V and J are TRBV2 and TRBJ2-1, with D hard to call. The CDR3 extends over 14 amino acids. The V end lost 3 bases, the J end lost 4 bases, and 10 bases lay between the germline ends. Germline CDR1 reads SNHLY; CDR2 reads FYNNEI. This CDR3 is CASSDARYYNEQFF. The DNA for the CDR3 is TGTGCCAGCAGTGATGCTCGGTATTACAATGAGCAGTTCTTC.

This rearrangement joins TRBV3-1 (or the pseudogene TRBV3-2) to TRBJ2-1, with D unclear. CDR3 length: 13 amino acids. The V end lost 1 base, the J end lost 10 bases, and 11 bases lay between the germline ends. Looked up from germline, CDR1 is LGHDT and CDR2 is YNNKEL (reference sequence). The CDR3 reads CASSQAGFGEQFF. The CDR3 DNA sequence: TGTGCCAGCAGCCAAGCTGGGTTCGGGGAGCAGTTCTTC.

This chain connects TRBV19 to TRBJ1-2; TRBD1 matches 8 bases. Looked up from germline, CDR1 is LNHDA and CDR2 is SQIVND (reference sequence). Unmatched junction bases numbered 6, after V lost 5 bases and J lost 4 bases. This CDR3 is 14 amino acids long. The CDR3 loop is CASSPWTGSYGYTF. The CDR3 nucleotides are TGTGCCAGTAGTCCTTGGACAGGGAGCTATGGCTACACCTTC.

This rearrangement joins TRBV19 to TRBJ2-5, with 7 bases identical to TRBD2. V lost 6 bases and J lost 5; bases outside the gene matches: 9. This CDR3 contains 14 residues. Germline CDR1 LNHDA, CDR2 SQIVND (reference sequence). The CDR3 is CASSPSRGGETQYF. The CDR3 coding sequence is TGTGCCAGTAGCCCTTCCCGGGGAGGGGAGACCCAGTACTTC.

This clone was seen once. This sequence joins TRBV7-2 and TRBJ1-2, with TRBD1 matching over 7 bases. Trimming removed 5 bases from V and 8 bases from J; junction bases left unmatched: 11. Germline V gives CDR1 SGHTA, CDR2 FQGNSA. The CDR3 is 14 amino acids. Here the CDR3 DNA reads TGTGCCAGCAGCGATCCGACAGGGTTCAACGGCTACACCTTC. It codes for CASSDPTGFNGYTF. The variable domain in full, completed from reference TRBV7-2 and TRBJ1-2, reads GAGVSQSPSNKVTEKGKDVELRCDPISGHTALYWYRQSLGQGLEFLIYFQGNSAPDKSGLPSDRFSAERTGGSVSTLTIQRTQQEDSAVYLCASSDPTGFNGYTFGSGTRLTVV.

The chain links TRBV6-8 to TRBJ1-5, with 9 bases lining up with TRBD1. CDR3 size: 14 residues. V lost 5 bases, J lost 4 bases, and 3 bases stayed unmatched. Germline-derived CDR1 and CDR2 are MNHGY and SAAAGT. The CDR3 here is CASSPGQGNQPQHF. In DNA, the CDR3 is TGTGCCAGCAGTCCCGGACAGGGGAATCAGCCCCAGCATTTT.

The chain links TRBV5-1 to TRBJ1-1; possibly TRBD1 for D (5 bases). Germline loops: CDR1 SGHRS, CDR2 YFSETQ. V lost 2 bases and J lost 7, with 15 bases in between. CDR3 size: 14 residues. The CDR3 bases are TGCGCCAGCAGCTTAATGACCTTCGGGGGTGAAGCTTTCTTT. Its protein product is CASSLMTFGGEAFF.

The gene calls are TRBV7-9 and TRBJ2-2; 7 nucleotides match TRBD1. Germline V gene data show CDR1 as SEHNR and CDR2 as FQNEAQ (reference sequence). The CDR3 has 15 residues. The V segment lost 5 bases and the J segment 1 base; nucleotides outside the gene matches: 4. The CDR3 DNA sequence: TGTGCCAGCAGCCGAGGGGGCTGGAACACCGGGGAGCTGTTTTTT. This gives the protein CASSRGGWNTGELFF.

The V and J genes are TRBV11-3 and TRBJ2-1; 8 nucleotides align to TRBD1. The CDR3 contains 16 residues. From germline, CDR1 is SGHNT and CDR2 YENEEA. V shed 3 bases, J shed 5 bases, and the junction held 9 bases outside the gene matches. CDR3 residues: CASSFGTGTKDNEQFF. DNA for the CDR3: TGTGCCAGCAGCTTCGGGACAGGAACTAAAGACAATGAGCAGTTCTTC. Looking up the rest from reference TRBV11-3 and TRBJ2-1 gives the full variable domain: EAGVVQSPRYKIIEKKQPVAFWCNPISGHNTLYWYLQNLGQGPELLIRYENEEAVDDSQLPKDRFSAERLKGVDSTLKIQPAELGDSAVYLCASSFGTGTKDNEQFFGPGTRLTVL.